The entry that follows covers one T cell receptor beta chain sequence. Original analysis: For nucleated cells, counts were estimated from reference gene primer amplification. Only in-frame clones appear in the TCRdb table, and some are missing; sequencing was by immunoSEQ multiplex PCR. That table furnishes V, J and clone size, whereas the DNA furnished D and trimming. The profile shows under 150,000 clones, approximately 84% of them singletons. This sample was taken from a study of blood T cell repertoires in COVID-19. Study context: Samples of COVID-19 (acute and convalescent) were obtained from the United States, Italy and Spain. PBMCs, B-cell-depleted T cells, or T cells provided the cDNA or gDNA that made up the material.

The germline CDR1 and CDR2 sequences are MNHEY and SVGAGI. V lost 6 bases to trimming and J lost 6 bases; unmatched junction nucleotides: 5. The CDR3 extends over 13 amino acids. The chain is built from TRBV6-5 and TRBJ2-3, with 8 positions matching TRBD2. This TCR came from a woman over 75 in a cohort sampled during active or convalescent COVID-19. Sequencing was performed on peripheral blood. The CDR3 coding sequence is TGTGCCAGCAGAGGCGGGGGGTCGGATACGCAGTATTTT. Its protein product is CASRGGGSDTQYF.